This T cell receptor beta chain comes out of a study of Ad26.COV2.S vaccination and SARS-CoV-2 variants. Study context: Participants got Ad26.COV2.S intramuscularly, once or twice 56 days apart.

Study-level results: In TCR breadth and depth analyses, total T cell responses may have been underestimated. There was reportedly substantial breadth in spike-specific CD8+ and CD4+ T cell responses after vaccination. Those who received the vaccine showed greater spike-specific TCR breadth than those given placebo.

Assay used: immunoSEQ multiplex PCR; TCRdb lists only in-frame clones, some missing. Of some 390,000 clones detected, 75% to 90% appear once; the ten largest clones hold approximately 1.9%. Stated treatment: 19 received Ad26.COV2.S at low or high dose, single or two shots; about 5 received placebo; per-sample allocation not given. The samples were gathered on day 63 after the first injection of vaccine or placebo. Worth noting for this clone: The antigen remains unidentified.

This specimen was peripheral blood, taken in a trial of Ad26.COV2.S vaccine versus placebo. The sequence derives from a person between 18 and 65 years old who received the Ad26.COV2.S COVID-19 vaccine or a placebo.

CDR3: CATRRTGGDEQFF. CDR3 sequence (DNA): TGTGCCACCAGAAGGACAGGGGGCGATGAGCAGTTCTTC. This chain connects TRBV24-1 to TRBJ2-1, with 11 bases aligning to TRBD1. This CDR3 comprises 13 residues. The V gene end was trimmed by 7 bases and the J gene end by 8 bases; junction bases not matched to a gene: 3. CDR1 is KGHDR, CDR2 SFDVKD, per germline.